The clone carrying this TCR beta chain was found many times. As yet, its antigen is unknown. This sample stems from a study of T-cell reconstitution after alpha-beta-depleted transplantation in children. Study results and caveats: T-cell counts and diversity at one year following transplant were attributed mainly to newly produced T cells. For some patients, TCRbeta diversity was high at day 60 because of recipient T cells and thymic progenitors that survived. Approximately two months post-transplant, alpha-beta T cells reportedly originated from several hundred expanded graft clones.

Construction of the TCRbeta library involved unique molecular identifiers. TCRdb independently ran MiXCR on the PCR reads; one entry per CDR3 protein. Of about 110,000 distinct CDR3 sequences listed, about a tenth are singletons. The CDR3 extends over 14 amino acids. J lost 4 bases, V lost 2 bases, and 1 base had no gene match. Per the germline V gene, CDR1 is SGHRS and CDR2 is YFSETQ. This receptor was obtained from a boy aged 2-15 years with acute lymphoblastic leukemia, due to receive a stem cell transplant. The sequences come from PBMCs, collected before TCRalphabeta/CD19-depleted stem cell transplant. The chain combines TRBV5-1 with TRBJ2-3; the match to TRBD2 covers 10 bases. The CDR3 spells CASSLAGGPDTQYF. CDR3 bases: TGCGCCAGCAGCTTAGCGGGAGGGCCAGATACGCAGTATTTT.